In its sample, the clone carrying this T cell receptor (beta chain) was seen many times. The time point here: before trial treatment. The data belong to a study of low-dose radiotherapy and immunotherapy resistance in tumors. On the study more broadly: Per fraction, Cohort 2 was given 1 Gy every two weeks, accumulating a total of 13 Gy over 26 weeks. Each patient was administered nivolumab intravenously at 240 mg, which was a flat dose, every two weeks, along with intravenous ipilimumab at 1 mg/kg every six weeks. Intravenously given cyclophosphamide 200 mg/m2 followed a two-week schedule that placed each dose one day before radiation and immunotherapy. Aspirin 300 mg was given orally each day for four cycles from cycle 1 day 1.

Primers targeting TRAV and TRBV primed first-strand cDNA, covering alpha and beta chains. TCR amplification ran 15 to 25 PCR cycles using constant-region and V-primer adapter primers. Each CDR3 protein is one row after TCRdb ran MiXCR on the reads. Seen here are 75,000 to 95,000 distinct CDR3 sequences, 9.4% observed once, and the top ten hold under 1.1%. The ends were cut back, 5 bases at V and 6 bases at J, with 20 bases in the middle. CDR3 size: 15 residues. Germline CDR1 is MDHEN and CDR2 is SYDVKM. This sequence originates from a male donor with prostate cancer. V usage is TRBV28 and J usage is TRBJ2-7, with D perhaps TRBD1 (5 bases). The material was PBMCs, obtained before treatment. This chain's CDR3 is CASSPPQYRSGEQYF. Written as DNA, the CDR3 is TGTGCCAGCAGTCCCCCGCAGTACAGGTCAGGCGAGCAGTACTTC.